The rows below give T cell receptor beta chains drawn from one sample of a study of control samples from healthy donors and cancer patients. Method: immunoSEQ multiplex PCR; TCRdb's copy keeps in-frame clones and lacks some. The sample has some 73,000 clones; roughly 92% are singletons. The sequencing sample was made of blood. All receptors come from a woman in her thirties or forties in good health. Both conserved end residues are part of each CDR3. A D gene is named only where the DNA matches it firmly. Clone size, where shown, is once, few, many, or a class for clones that have expanded.

v_gene	d_gene	j_gene	abundance	CDR3nt	CDR3aa
TRBV6-4	TRBD2	TRBJ2-3	-	TGTGCCAGCAGTAGTTCGCCCACGGGGGGGCCGGATACGCAGTATTTT	CASSSSPTGGPDTQYF
TRBV19	-	TRBJ1-5	-	TGTGCCAGTAGTCGTCGCCAGGACGGACGGCATTTT	CASSRRQDGRHF
TRBV7-8	-	TRBJ2-3	-	TGTGCCAGCAGCTCAATGGTCCTACCCGGCACAGATACGCAGTATTTT	CASSSMVLPGTDTQYF
TRBV7-2	TRBD1	TRBJ1-6	-	TGTGCCAGCAGCCCTAGACAGGGCTCCTATAATTCACCCCTCCACTTT	CASSPRQGSYNSPLHF
TRBV7-3	TRBD2	TRBJ2-5	-	TGTGCCAGCAGCTTAGGACTAGCGGTTGAAGAGACCCAGTACTTC	CASSLGLAVEETQYF
TRBV3-1/TRBV3-2	-	TRBJ1-5	-	TGTGCCAGCAGCCAATCAGAGAGGGGTGATACGCAGCATTTT	CASSQSERGDTQHF
TRBV7-9	TRBD1	TRBJ1-5	-	TGTGCCAGCAGCTTACAGGGGGCTGGCAATCAGCCCCAGCATTTT	CASSLQGAGNQPQHF
TRBV7-2	-	TRBJ2-7	-	TGTGCCAGCAGCTTACCGGGACTCAACCCCTACGAGCAGTACTTC	CASSLPGLNPYEQYF
TRBV27	TRBD2	TRBJ2-7	-	TGTGCCAGCAGTTTATTTCGGGGGGATGTCTACGAGCAGTACTTC	CASSLFRGDVYEQYF
TRBV2	-	TRBJ1-4	-	TGTGCCAGCAGTGAAGCTGGGTATAGGGAAAAACTGTTTTTT	CASSEAGYREKLFF
TRBV19	-	TRBJ1-2	-	TGTGCCAGTAGCGAGACCGGGACCGAAATCTATGGCTACACCTTC	CASSETGTEIYGYTF
TRBV18	-	TRBJ1-3	-	TGTGCCAGCTCACCACCAGATCCTTATAGACAGTCTGGAAACACCATATATTTT	CASSPPDPYRQSGNTIYF
TRBV18	-	TRBJ1-3	-	TGTGCCAGCTCACCCCGCTCAATCGAGGGATCGTATGGAAACACCATATATTTT	CASSPRSIEGSYGNTIYF
TRBV7-6	TRBD2	TRBJ2-1	once	TGTGCCAGCAGTTACCTAGCGGAGACTACAAGGCATGAGCAGTTCTTC	CASSYLAETTRHEQFF
TRBV27	-	TRBJ1-2	-	TGTGCCAGCAGTGGGACCTATGGCTACACCTTC	CASSGTYGYTF
TRBV19	-	TRBJ1-2	-	TGTGCCAGTAGTTCCAGCCGGGGCTACACCTTC	CASSSSRGYTF
TRBV6-5	-	TRBJ2-5	once	TGTGCCAGCACCAAAAGGGGGGGGCGCGGGGAGACCCAGTACTTC	CASTKRGGRGETQYF
TRBV2	TRBD1	TRBJ1-1	-	TGTGCCAGCAGTGGACGGACAGGGGAGGCTACGATGAACACTGAAGCTTTCTTT	CASSGRTGEATMNTEAFF
TRBV5-5	TRBD1	TRBJ1-5	-	TGTGCCAGCAGCCTAAAATGGGGACAGTCCAATCAGCCCCAGCATTTT	CASSLKWGQSNQPQHF
TRBV2	-	TRBJ2-3	once	TGTGCCTCCGGGGGGCTAGTCTCGCAGTATTTT	CASGGLVSQYF
TRBV7-3	TRBD2	TRBJ2-5	-	TGTGCCAGCAGCCGGGGACTATACGAGACCCAGTACTTC	CASSRGLYETQYF
TRBV24-1	-	TRBJ2-3	-	TGTGCCACCAGTGATCGGGGCAGGGTGGATACGCAGTATTTT	CATSDRGRVDTQYF
TRBV28	-	TRBJ1-1	-	TGTGCCAGCAGACGCCCAGAAAACACTGAAGCTTTCTTT	CASRRPENTEAFF
TRBV2	-	TRBJ1-1	-	TGTGCCAGCAGTGATCAGGGGATGAACACTGAAGCTTTCTTT	CASSDQGMNTEAFF
TRBV4-2	-	TRBJ2-2	-	TGTGCCGGCAGCCCCCACCTCAGGGGAGGTACCGGGGAGCTGTTTTTT	CAGSPHLRGGTGELFF
TRBV6-2/TRBV6-3	-	TRBJ2-2	-	TGTGCCAGCAGTTACCAATTCGCCGGGGAGCTGTTTTTT	CASSYQFAGELFF
TRBV20-1	TRBD2	TRBJ2-3	few	TGCAGTGCTAGTAGGTCGCGGGGGGGTACAGATACGCAGTATTTT	CSASRSRGGTDTQYF
TRBV19	-	TRBJ1-5	-	TGTGCCAGTACCACTCGAATAAGGGGGGGACAGCCCCAGCATTTT	CASTTRIRGGQPQHF
TRBV15	TRBD1	TRBJ1-2	-	TGTGCCACCAGCAGAGATGGTCGGGACAGGGGGCAGGGCTACACCTTC	CATSRDGRDRGQGYTF
TRBV6-1	-	TRBJ1-3	-	TGTGCCAGCAGTGAAGCGACGTCGGACTCTGGAAACACCATATATTTT	CASSEATSDSGNTIYF
TRBV29-1	-	TRBJ1-1	-	TGCAGCGGGGATCTGGGGACGGAAGCTTTCTTT	CSGDLGTEAFF
TRBV9	-	TRBJ1-4	once	TGTGCCAGCAGCGATACAGGTACAACTAATGAAAAACTGTTTTTT	CASSDTGTTNEKLFF
TRBV2	-	TRBJ1-5	-	TGTGCCAGCAGTGGGGACAAAGGACGGTTCAATCAGCCCCAGCATTTT	CASSGDKGRFNQPQHF
TRBV19	-	TRBJ1-5	-	TGTGCCAGTACCCCCGTGGGGGAGACTCATCAGCCCCAGCATTTT	CASTPVGETHQPQHF
TRBV18	-	TRBJ2-7	-	TGTGCCAGCTCAGCCCGACCCATTAGCTACGAGCAGTACTTC	CASSARPISYEQYF
TRBV6-5	-	TRBJ2-7	-	TGTGCCAGCAGTCACAGAGACGAGCAGTACTTC	CASSHRDEQYF
TRBV28	-	TRBJ2-7	-	TGTGCCAGCAGCTCCGGGACGCTGGACTACGAGCAGTACTTC	CASSSGTLDYEQYF
TRBV9	TRBD2	TRBJ2-2	large	TGTGCCAGCAGCGAACAGTTTGGACTAGCGGGAACGAACACCGGGGAGCTGTTTTTT	CASSEQFGLAGTNTGELFF
TRBV18	-	TRBJ1-2	-	TGTGCCAGCTCACCTCCTGGACAGACTCCAGCTAACTATGGCTACACCTTC	CASSPPGQTPANYGYTF
TRBV7-6	-	TRBJ2-1	-	TGTGCCAGCAGCTTAGATGGTAGCGGAGTCTACAATGAGCAGTTCTTC	CASSLDGSGVYNEQFF
TRBV4-1	TRBD2	TRBJ2-7	-	TGCGCCAGCAGCCAACCTCAAGGCGCGGGAGGGTCAGGAGGATACGAGCAGTACTTC	CASSQPQGAGGSGGYEQYF
TRBV10-3	TRBD1	TRBJ1-1	-	TGTGCCATCAGGGGGGGACAGGGCCACACTGAAGCTTTCTTT	CAIRGGQGHTEAFF
TRBV13	-	TRBJ2-2	-	TGTGCCAGCAGCTTCCCGGGGGCGGCCGGGACCGGGGAGCTGTTTTTT	CASSFPGAAGTGELFF
TRBV5-8	TRBD1	TRBJ1-5	-	TGTGCCAGCAGGGCGGGACAGCTCACGGGGCCCCAGCATTTT	CASRAGQLTGPQHF
TRBV19	TRBD1	TRBJ2-1	-	TGTGCCAGTGGGACAGGGCTCTCCTACAATGAGCAGTTCTTC	CASGTGLSYNEQFF
TRBV7-9	-	TRBJ1-2	-	TGTGCCAGCAGCTTAGATCGAAGGGACCTAGTCTTC	CASSLDRRDLVF